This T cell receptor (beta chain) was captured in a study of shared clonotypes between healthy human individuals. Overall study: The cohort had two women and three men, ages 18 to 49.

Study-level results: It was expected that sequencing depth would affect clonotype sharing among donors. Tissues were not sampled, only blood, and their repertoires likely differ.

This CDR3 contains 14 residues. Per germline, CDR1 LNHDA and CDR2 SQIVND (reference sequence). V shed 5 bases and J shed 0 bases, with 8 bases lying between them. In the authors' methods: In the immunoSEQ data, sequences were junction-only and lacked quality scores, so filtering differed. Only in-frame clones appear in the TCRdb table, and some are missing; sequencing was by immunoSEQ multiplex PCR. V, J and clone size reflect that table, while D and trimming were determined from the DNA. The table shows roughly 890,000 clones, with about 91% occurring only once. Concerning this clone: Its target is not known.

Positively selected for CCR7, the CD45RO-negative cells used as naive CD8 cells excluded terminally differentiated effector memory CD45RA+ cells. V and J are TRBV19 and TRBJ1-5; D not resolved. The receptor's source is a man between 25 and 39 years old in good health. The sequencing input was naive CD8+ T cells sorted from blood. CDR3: CASSEGSSNQPQHF. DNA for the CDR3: TGTGCCAGTAGTGAAGGAAGTAGCAATCAGCCCCAGCATTTT.